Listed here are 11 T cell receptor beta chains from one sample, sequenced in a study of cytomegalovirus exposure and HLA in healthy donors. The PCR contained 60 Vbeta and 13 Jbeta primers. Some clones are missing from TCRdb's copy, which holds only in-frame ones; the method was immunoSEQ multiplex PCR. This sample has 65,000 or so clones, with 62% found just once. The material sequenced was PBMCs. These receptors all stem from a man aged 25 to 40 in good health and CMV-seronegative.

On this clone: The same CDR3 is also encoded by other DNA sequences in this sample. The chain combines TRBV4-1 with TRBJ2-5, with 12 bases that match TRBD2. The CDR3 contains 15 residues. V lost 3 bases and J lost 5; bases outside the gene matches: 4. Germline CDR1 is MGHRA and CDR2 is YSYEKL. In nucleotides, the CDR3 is TGCGCCAGCAGCCAGACTAGCGGGGGCCCGGAGACCCAGTACTTC. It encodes CASSQTSGGPETQYF.

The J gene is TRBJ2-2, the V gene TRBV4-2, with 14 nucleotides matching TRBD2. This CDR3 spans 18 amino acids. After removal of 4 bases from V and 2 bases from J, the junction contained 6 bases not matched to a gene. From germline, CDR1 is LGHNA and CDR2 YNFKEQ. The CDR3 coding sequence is TGTGCCAGCAGCCCAGGACTAGCGGGGGGACTAAACACCGGGGAGCTGTTTTTT. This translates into CASSPGLAGGLNTGELFF.

The CDR3 protein is CAISASDKYGYTF. In nucleotides, the CDR3 is TGTGCCATCAGCGCATCCGACAAGTATGGCTACACCTTC. The genes are TRBV10-3 and TRBJ1-2; no clear D. Trimming took 6 bases from V and 5 from J, leaving 13 bases between them. The CDR3 is 13 residues long. CDR1 is ENHRY and CDR2 is SYGVKD in the germline V gene.

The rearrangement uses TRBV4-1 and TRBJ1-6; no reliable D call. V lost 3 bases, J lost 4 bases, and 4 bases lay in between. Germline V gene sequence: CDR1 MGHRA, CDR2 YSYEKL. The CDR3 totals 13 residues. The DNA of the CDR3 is TGCGCCAGCAGCCACCTGTATAATTCACCCCTCCACTTT. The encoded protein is CASSHLYNSPLHF.

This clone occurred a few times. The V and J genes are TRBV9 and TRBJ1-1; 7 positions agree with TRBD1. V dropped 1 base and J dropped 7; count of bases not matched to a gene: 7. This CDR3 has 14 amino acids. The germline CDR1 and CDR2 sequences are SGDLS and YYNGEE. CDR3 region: CASSVSGQAGEAFF. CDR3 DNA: TGTGCCAGCAGCGTAAGTGGACAGGCGGGTGAAGCTTTCTTT.

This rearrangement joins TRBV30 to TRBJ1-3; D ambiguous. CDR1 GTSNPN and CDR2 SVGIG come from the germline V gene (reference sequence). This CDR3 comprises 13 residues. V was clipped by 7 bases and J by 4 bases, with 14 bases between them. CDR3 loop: CASLEPEGNTIYF. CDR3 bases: TGTGCCTCCCTCGAGCCTGAAGGAAACACCATATATTTT.

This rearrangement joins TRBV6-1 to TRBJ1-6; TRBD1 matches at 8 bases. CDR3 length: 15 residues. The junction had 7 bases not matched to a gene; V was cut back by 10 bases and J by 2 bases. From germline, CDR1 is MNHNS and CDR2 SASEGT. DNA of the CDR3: TGTGCCATAACAAGGACAGGGACCTATAATTCACCCCTCCACTTT. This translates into CAITRTGTYNSPLHF.

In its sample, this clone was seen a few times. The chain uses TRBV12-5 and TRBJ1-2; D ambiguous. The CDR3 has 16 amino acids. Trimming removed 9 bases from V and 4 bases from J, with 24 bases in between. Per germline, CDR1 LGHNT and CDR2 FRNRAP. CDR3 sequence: CASFVLGREESYGYTF. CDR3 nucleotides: TGTGCTAGCTTTGTATTGGGGAGAGAAGAGAGCTATGGCTACACCTTC.

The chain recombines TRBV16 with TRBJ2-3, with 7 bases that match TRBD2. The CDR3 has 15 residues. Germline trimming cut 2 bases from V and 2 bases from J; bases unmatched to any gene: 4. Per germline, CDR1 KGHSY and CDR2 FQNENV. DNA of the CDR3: TGTGCCAGCAGCCAAGCTAGCGGAAACACAGATACGCAGTATTTT. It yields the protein CASSQASGNTDTQYF.

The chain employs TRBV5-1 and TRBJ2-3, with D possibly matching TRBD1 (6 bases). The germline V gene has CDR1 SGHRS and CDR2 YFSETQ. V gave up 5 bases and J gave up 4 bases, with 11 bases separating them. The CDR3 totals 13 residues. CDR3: CASSLQGADTQYF. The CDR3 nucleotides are TGCGCCAGCAGTTTACAGGGCGCAGATACGCAGTATTTT.

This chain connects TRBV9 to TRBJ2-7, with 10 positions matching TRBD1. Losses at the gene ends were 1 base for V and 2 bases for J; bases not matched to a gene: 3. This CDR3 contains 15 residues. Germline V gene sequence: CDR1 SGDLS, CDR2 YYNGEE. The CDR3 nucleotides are TGTGCCAGCAGCGTAACAGGACAGGGGGCCTACGAGCAGTACTTC. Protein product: CASSVTGQGAYEQYF.